This T cell receptor (beta chain) was captured in a study of blood T cell repertoires in COVID-19. For the study at large: Collection of acute and convalescent COVID-19 samples took place in the United States, Italy and Spain. From T cells, B-cell-depleted T cells, or PBMCs came the material, which was cDNA or gDNA.

In the original workflow: For nucleated cells, counts were estimated from reference gene primer amplification. Sequenced by immunoSEQ multiplex PCR; TCRdb stores in-frame clones only, minus some. The V and J calls and the clone size are those of that table, but D and trimming were determined from the DNA. Of roughly 250,000 clones in the sample, roughly nine tenths are singletons; the top ten hold just over 7%. CDR1 and CDR2 (germline): LNHNV, YYDKDF (reference sequence). This CDR3 is built from 14 residues. The V and J ends lost 0 bases and 0 bases respectively, with 3 bases between them. Sequencing input: peripheral blood. The TCR sequence derives from a man aged 55 to 70 who had recovered from COVID-19. The rearrangement joins TRBV15 to TRBJ1-5; the D is unclear. CDR3 nucleotides: TGTGCCACCAGCAGAGACTATAGCAATCAGCCCCAGCATTTT. This sequence encodes CATSRDYSNQPQHF.